The rows below give T cell receptor beta chains drawn from one sample of a study of patients and donors after allogeneic stem cell transplantation. Via MiXCR, TCRdb re-called the RT-PCR reads, giving one row per CDR3 protein. The table has about 230,000 distinct CDR3 sequences, about 14% seen once; the top ten hold around a tenth. The sample comprised blood, either unsorted or a sorted T cell fraction (not recorded which). These receptors originate from a human donor who was either an allogeneic HSCT recipient or a stem cell or donor lymphocyte infusion donor (not recorded which). It is not recorded whose cells these are; they may come from a transplant donor. CDR3s include the opening cysteine and the closing phenylalanine or tryptophan. D genes are given only for firm matches.

>TRBV9|TRBJ2-5|-
CASSVDFRVQETQYF
>TRBV5-1|TRBJ2-7|-
CASSLLGSYEQYF
>TRBV10-3|TRBJ2-1|-
CAISGGGNYNEQFF
>TRBV4-3|TRBJ1-5|-
CASSQGGRYNQPQHF
>TRBV7-9|TRBJ2-2|-
CASSFETGELFF
>TRBV2|TRBJ2-1|-
CASSKGRDNEQFF
>TRBV20-1|TRBJ2-5|-
CSAQKETQYF
>TRBV6-1|TRBJ1-5|-
CASNPGGLLGNQPQHF
>TRBV25-1|TRBJ2-7|TRBD1
CASSPLTGGTYEQYF
>TRBV6-2/TRBV6-3|TRBJ1-1|TRBD1
CASSYSLQGRSMNTEAFF
>TRBV5-1|TRBJ2-1|-
CASHVGPDNEQFF
>TRBV5-1|TRBJ2-2|-
CASSLVGATGELFF
>TRBV9|TRBJ1-5|TRBD1
CASSVGGTGETQHF
>TRBV20-1|TRBJ2-3|-
CSARGGTATDTQYF
>TRBV4-3|TRBJ2-3|TRBD2
CASSQQLARGPDTQYF
>TRBV6-2/TRBV6-3|TRBJ1-1|-
CASSYSSRAGNTEAFF
>TRBV30|TRBJ1-5|-
CAWSGGGEQPQHF
>TRBV29-1|TRBJ1-5|-
CSVEGGPGQPQHF
>TRBV5-6|TRBJ2-6|TRBD2
CASSLSWLAGSSGANVLTF
>TRBV12-3/TRBV12-4|TRBJ2-2|-
CASTLGLGELFF
>TRBV15|TRBJ1-1|TRBD1
CATSRDQGGNTEAFF
>TRBV20-1|TRBJ1-6|TRBD1
CSANGGGRNSPLHF
>TRBV5-4|TRBJ2-1|-
CASSSGQLYNEQFF
>TRBV7-3|TRBJ1-5|-
CASSLSGAGGQPQHF
>TRBV15|TRBJ1-1|-
CATSRDRGFEAFF
>TRBV10-2|TRBJ1-2|TRBD1
CASSAGQGARDYGYTF
>TRBV6-1|TRBJ2-1|-
CARGNEQFF
>TRBV3-1|TRBJ2-1|-
CASSQERKPEQFF
>TRBV30|TRBJ1-1|-
CAWTGHMNTEAFF
>TRBV30|TRBJ2-3|-
CAWRRDGTDTQYF
>TRBV5-1|TRBJ1-1|TRBD1
CASTGTGQNTEAFF
>TRBV20-1|TRBJ2-3|-
CSARPGEAADTQYF
>TRBV6-1|TRBJ2-7|TRBD2
CASGASGTYEQYF
>TRBV4-2|TRBJ2-5|-
CASSQGSRDSQETQYF
>TRBV7-9|TRBJ1-2|-
CASPGPYYGYTF
>TRBV6-1|TRBJ1-1|TRBD1
CASSNRGMYTEAFF
>TRBV12-3/TRBV12-4|TRBJ1-1|-
CASSPGPGNPSTEAFF
>TRBV2|TRBJ1-1|-
CASTDGRKNTEAFF
>TRBV29-1|TRBJ2-7|-
CSVGGQTESFYEQYF
>TRBV9|TRBJ1-3|-
CASSVGGASGNTIYF
>TRBV5-1|TRBJ2-2|TRBD1
CASTLGQGAVTGELFF
>TRBV4-2|TRBJ2-1|TRBD2
CASSLRVAGGIGDEQFF
>TRBV11-1|TRBJ2-4|-
CASSGGRRLAKNIQYF
>TRBV12-3/TRBV12-4|TRBJ1-1|-
CASSPNRRGRGTEAFF
>TRBV6-2/TRBV6-3|TRBJ1-1|-
CASNWGGNTEAFF